One sample yielded the 13 T cell receptor beta chains listed below, sequenced in a study of graft-versus-host responses after intestinal transplantation. TCRdb's table, derived via immunoSEQ multiplex PCR, lists solely in-frame clones and lacks some. In the table there are tens of thousands of clones, roughly four fifths of which are singletons. Antigen specificity for these receptors is unknown. Sequenced material: unstimulated CD8+ T cells sorted from spleen or lymph node cells, taken before intestinal transplant. These receptors were collected from a human donor who received an intestinal transplant.

The rearrangement uses TRBV4-1 and TRBJ2-1, with D possibly TRBD2 on 6 matching bases. The ends were cut back, 2 bases at V and 0 bases at J, with 17 bases in the middle. The CDR3 contains 18 residues. The V gene's germline CDR1 is MGHRA and CDR2 YSYEKL. CDR3 sequence (DNA): TGCGCCAGCAGCCAAAGATGGGGGGACGTCAGCTCCTACAATGAGCAGTTCTTC. Protein: CASSQRWGDVSSYNEQFF.

The rearrangement uses TRBV6-5 and TRBJ2-7; 10 nucleotides align to TRBD1. This CDR3 has 15 residues. In germline, CDR1 is MNHEY, CDR2 SVGAGI. Trimming took 6 bases from V and 4 from J; bases not matched to a gene: 9. The CDR3: CASRSGTGEAYEQYF. The CDR3 bases are TGTGCCAGCAGATCCGGGACAGGGGAGGCATACGAGCAGTACTTC.

The chain combines TRBV7-6 with TRBJ2-7; D is undetermined. The ends were cut back, 4 bases at V and 0 bases at J, with 7 bases in the middle. The germline gives CDR1 SGHVS, CDR2 FNYEAQ. There are 13 residues in the CDR3. This CDR3 reads CASSYSSSYEQYF. The CDR3 nucleotides read TGTGCCAGCAGCTACAGTAGCTCCTACGAGCAGTACTTC.

The CDR3 sequence: CASSLATGYRRVGANVLTF. The CDR3 coding sequence is TGTGCCAGCAGTTTAGCCACAGGGTACCGTAGAGTTGGGGCCAACGTCCTGACTTTC. The rearrangement links TRBV28 to TRBJ2-6; the D gene is possibly TRBD1 (6 bases). This CDR3 is 19 amino acids long. Trimming removed 2 bases at V and 3 bases at J, with 20 bases between. Per the germline V gene, CDR1 is MDHEN and CDR2 is SYDVKM.

On this clone itself: The same CDR3 is also encoded by other DNA sequences in this sample. V gene TRBV28 combines with J gene TRBJ2-7, with D possibly TRBD1 on 5 matching bases. CDR3 length: 13 amino acids. Trimming removed 2 bases at V and 7 bases at J, with 12 bases between. Germline V gene data show CDR1 as MDHEN and CDR2 as SYDVKM. The CDR3 sequence is CASSLGQVYEQYF. CDR3 DNA: TGTGCCAGCAGTTTAGGACAAGTCTATGAGCAGTACTTC.

CDR3: CASRLAGPLYSPLHF. The CDR3 bases are TGTGCCAGCAGGCTAGCCGGGCCACTATATTCACCCCTCCACTTT. The chain couples TRBV28 to TRBJ1-6; D is uncertain. V was trimmed by 6 bases and J by 8 bases, leaving 17 bases between them. The germline V gene encodes CDR1 MDHEN and CDR2 SYDVKM. This CDR3 has 15 amino acids.

This clone appeared a few times. This chain connects TRBV27 to TRBJ2-7, with a tentative D call TRBD1 (5 bases). The V end lost 6 bases, the J end lost 3 bases, and 12 bases lay between the germline ends. CDR1 and CDR2 (germline): MNHEY, SMNVEV (reference sequence). The length of the CDR3 is 13 residues. The CDR3 region has the DNA TGTGCCAGCAGAGGGGATGGTAGCTACGAGCAGTACTTC. It specifies CASRGDGSYEQYF.

About this clone: Different DNA sequences within this sample yield the same CDR3. This chain connects TRBV27 to TRBJ2-7, with 7 nucleotides matching TRBD1. The CDR3 totals 13 residues. V lost 5 bases and J lost 2; bases outside the gene matches: 3. Germline V gene lookup returns CDR1 MNHEY and CDR2 SMNVEV (reference sequence). The CDR3, as DNA: TGTGCCAGCAGTCCGGGGACAGCCTACGAGCAGTACTTC. It specifies CASSPGTAYEQYF.

This chain joins TRBV7-8 and TRBJ2-2; 8 bases map to TRBD2. With 3 bases clipped from V and 4 bases from J, the junction kept 10 bases outside the gene matches. CDR3 size: 17 residues. From germline, CDR1 is SGHVS and CDR2 FQNEAQ. CDR3 nucleotide sequence: TGTGCCAGCAGCTTTCACCCCCGTAGCGGGACCACCGGGGAGCTGTTTTTT. Amino acid sequence: CASSFHPRSGTTGELFF.

This clone has just one count. The chain employs TRBV6-1 and TRBJ2-3; TRBD2 agrees at 12 bases. This CDR3 contains 15 residues. Germline V gene data show CDR1 as MNHNS and CDR2 as SASEGT. Germline trimming cut 2 bases from V and 4 bases from J; bases unmatched to any gene: 1. In DNA form, the CDR3 reads TGTGCCAGCAGTGAACTAGCGGGAGGGCCAGATACGCAGTATTTT. Protein sequence: CASSELAGGPDTQYF.

This sequence joins TRBV2 and TRBJ2-7, with 9 bases matching TRBD2. The CDR3 totals 19 residues. Per germline, CDR1 SNHLY and CDR2 FYNNEI. The V segment lost 0 bases and the J segment 4 bases; nucleotides outside the gene matches: 16. CDR3 DNA sequence: TGTGCCAGCAGTGAAGCGTTCTCTCTGCGGGAGGGCCTCTTTTACGAGCAGTACTTC. Encoded protein: CASSEAFSLREGLFYEQYF.

The chain joins TRBV7-2 to TRBJ2-7; D perhaps matches TRBD1 (6 bases). The CDR3 extends over 14 amino acids. CDR1 is SGHTA, CDR2 FQGNSA, per germline. Trimming pared 2 bases from V and 5 bases from J, leaving 13 bases between. CDR3 sequence reads: CASSLFLGANEQYF. CDR3 sequence (DNA): TGTGCCAGCAGCTTATTCCTGGGGGCCAACGAGCAGTACTTC.

J is TRBJ2-2 and V is TRBV7-6, with a tentative D call TRBD1 (6 bases). The CDR3 runs to 17 residues. V gave up 4 bases and J gave up 0 bases, with 15 bases separating them. Germline CDR1 and CDR2: SGHVS and FNYEAQ. The chain's CDR3 is CASSWHRTETNTGELFF. The CDR3 DNA sequence: TGTGCCAGCAGCTGGCATCGGACAGAGACGAACACCGGGGAGCTGTTTTTT.